One and the same sample provided the 2 T cell receptor beta chains below, sequenced in a study of cytomegalovirus exposure and HLA in healthy donors. 60 Vbeta and 13 Jbeta primers were used in PCR. Assay used: immunoSEQ multiplex PCR; TCRdb lists only in-frame clones, some missing. Of about 130,000 clones listed, about 74% are singletons. The material sequenced was PBMCs. These receptors were collected from a woman in her forties or fifties in good health and CMV-seropositive.

This chain uses TRBV5-1 with TRBJ1-2, with D possibly TRBD1 on 5 matching bases. The CDR3 is made up of 16 amino acids. CDR1 and CDR2 (germline): SGHRS, YFSETQ. V was pared by 1 base and J by 4 bases, with 17 bases between. CDR3 sequence (DNA): TGCGCCAGCAGCTTGACAATCACCGGGACTATCTATGGCTACACCTTC. Protein product: CASSLTITGTIYGYTF.

This clone has only one observation. An end of the junction differs from the germline gene, which may be a read error. The DNA of the CDR3 is TGTGCCAGCAGCTTTCTAGTGTCCCAGACGTATGACTACACCTTC. The encoded protein is CASSFLVSQTYDYTF. This chain joins TRBV5-4 and TRBJ1-2; D gene uncertain. The CDR3 is 15 residues long. Germline V gives CDR1 SGHNT, CDR2 YYREEE (reference sequence).